The following is a TCR beta chain sequence with its context. Sequencing used immunoSEQ multiplex PCR; TCRdb keeps in-frame clones, though not all of them. Altogether about 220,000 clones are present, more than 75% being singletons, with the ten largest covering 3%. The entry originates in a study of blood T cell repertoires in COVID-19. Study at large: Sites in the United States, Italy and Spain provided acute and convalescent COVID-19 samples. The analysed material was cDNA or gDNA that came from T cells, B-cell-depleted T cells, or PBMCs.

J gave up 6 bases and V 3 bases, and 1 base lay outside the gene matches. Germline CDR1 SGHAT, CDR2 FQDESV (reference sequence). The CDR3 sequence is 13 residues long. This receptor was identified in a woman aged 25 to 45 who had recovered from COVID-19. The V call is TRBV11-1, the J call TRBJ2-1, with 8 nucleotides matching TRBD2. Sequenced: peripheral blood. CDR3 bases: TGTGCCAGCAGCTTCGGACTAGCCAATGAGCAGTTCTTC. It is translated as CASSFGLANEQFF.